This T cell receptor beta chain was retrieved from a study of T cell responses to AZD1222 COVID-19 vaccine. Study-wide findings and caveats: Spike-wide vaccine-associated CD4 TCRs dominated at 160-218 and 743-854.

Profiling relied on immunoSEQ multiplex PCR, and the TCRdb table lists in-frame clones only, not all of them. The sample's table shows around 150,000 clones. As regards this clone: Its target is unknown.

CDR1 and CDR2 (germline): SGHDN, FVKESK. The CDR3 sequence is 14 residues long. V was shortened by 1 base and J by 6 bases, with 10 bases between the two germline ends. Sequencing was done on a sample of peripheral blood. V and J are TRBV14 and TRBJ2-1; D may be TRBD1 (6 bases). This receptor was identified in an adult in good health. CDR3 nucleotides: TGTGCCAGCAGCCAAGGGGGGCACGGCAATGAGCAGTTCTTC. It encodes CASSQGGHGNEQFF. The full variable domain, completed using reference TRBV14 and TRBJ2-1, is EAGVTQFPSHSVIEKGQTVTLRCDPISGHDNLYWYRRVMGKEIKFLLHFVKESKQDESGMPNNRFLAERTGGTYSTLKVQPAELEDSGVYFCASSQGGHGNEQFFGPGTRLTVL.